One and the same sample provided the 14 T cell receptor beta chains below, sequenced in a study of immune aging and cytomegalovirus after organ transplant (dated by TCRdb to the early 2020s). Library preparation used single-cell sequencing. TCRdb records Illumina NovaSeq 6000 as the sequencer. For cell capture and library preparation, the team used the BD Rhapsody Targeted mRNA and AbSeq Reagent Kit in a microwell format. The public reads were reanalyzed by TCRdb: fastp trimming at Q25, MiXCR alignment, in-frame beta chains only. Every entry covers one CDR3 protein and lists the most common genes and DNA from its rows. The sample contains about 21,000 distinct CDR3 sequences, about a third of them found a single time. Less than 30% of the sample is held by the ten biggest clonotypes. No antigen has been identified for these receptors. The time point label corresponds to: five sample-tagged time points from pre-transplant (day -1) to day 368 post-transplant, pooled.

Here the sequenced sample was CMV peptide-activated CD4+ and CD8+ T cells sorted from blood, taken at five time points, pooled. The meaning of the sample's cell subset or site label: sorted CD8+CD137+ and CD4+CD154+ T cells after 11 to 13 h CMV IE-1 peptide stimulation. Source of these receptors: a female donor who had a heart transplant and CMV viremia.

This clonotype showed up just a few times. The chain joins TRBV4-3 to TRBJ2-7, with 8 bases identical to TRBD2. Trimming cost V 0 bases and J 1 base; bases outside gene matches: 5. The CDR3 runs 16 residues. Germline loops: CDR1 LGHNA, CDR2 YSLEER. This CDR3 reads CASSQDLGGGSYEQYF. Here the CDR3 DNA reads TGCGCCAGCAGCCAAGATCTCGGGGGGGGGTCCTACGAGCAGTACTTC.

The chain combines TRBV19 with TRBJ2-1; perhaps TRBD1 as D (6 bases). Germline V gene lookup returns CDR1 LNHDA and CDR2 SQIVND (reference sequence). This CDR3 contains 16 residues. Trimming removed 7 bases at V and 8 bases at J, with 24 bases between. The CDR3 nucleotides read TGTGCCAGTAAATCCAACCTTCGGGGCTCAGGGGATGAGCAGTTCTTC. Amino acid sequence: CASKSNLRGSGDEQFF.

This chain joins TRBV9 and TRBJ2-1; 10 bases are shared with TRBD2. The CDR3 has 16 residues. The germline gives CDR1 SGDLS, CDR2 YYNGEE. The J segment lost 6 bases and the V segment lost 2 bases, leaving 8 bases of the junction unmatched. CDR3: CASSVQSSGRSNEQFF. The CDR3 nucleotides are TGTGCCAGCAGCGTCCAATCTAGCGGGAGATCCAATGAGCAGTTCTTC.

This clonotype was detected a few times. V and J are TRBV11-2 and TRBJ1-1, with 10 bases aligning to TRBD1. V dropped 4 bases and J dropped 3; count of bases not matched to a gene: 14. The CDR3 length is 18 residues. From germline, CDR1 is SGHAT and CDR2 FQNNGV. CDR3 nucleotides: TGTGCCAGCAGCTACATCCGGGACAGGGGTCTTACGGACACTGAAGCTTTCTTT. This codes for CASSYIRDRGLTDTEAFF.

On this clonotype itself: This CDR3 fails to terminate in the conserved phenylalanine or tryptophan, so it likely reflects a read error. CDR3 in DNA: TGTGCCAGCAGCACCCTACTAGCGGGAGTGCGCACAGATATGCAGTATTCT. It codes for CASSTLLAGVRTDMQYS. The rearrangement joins TRBV12-3 or TRBV12-4 to TRBJ2-3; 11 bases are a match to TRBD2. The CDR3 has 17 residues.

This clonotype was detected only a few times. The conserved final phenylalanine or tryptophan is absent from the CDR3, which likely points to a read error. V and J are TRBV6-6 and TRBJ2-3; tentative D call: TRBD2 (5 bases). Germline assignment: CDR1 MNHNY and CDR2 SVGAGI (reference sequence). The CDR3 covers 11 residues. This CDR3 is CASIEGDAQYL. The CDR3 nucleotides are TGTGCCAGCATTGAGGGAGATGCGCAGTATCTT.

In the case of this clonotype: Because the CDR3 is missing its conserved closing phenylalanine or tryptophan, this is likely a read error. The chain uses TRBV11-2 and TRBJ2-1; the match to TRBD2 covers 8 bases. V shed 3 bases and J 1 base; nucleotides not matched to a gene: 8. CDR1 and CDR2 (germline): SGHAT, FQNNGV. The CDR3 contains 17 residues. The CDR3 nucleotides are TGTGCCAGCAGCTTTCGGACTAGCCTCAATTCCTACAATGAGCAGTTCCTC. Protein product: CASSFRTSLNSYNEQFL.

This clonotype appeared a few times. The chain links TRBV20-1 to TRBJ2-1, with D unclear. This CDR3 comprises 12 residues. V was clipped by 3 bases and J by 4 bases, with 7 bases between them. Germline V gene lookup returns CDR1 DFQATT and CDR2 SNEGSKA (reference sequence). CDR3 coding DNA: TGCAGTGCTAGTTCCCCTTACAATGAGCAGTTCTTC. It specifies CSASSPYNEQFF.

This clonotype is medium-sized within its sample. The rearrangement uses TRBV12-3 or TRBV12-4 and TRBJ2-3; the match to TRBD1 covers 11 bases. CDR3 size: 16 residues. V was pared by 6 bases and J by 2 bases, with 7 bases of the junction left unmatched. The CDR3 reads CASRTGTGGNTDTQYF. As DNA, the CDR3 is TGTGCCAGCAGAACCGGGACAGGGGGAAACACAGATACGCAGTATTTT.

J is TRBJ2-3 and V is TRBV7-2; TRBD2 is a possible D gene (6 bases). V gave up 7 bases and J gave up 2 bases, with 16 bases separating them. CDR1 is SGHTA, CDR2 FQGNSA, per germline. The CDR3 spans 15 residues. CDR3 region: CASTSGLISTDTQYF. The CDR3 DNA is TGTGCCAGCACCTCCGGACTAATCTCCACAGATACGCAGTATTTT. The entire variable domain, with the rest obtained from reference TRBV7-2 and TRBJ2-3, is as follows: GAGVSQSPSNKVTEKGKDVELRCDPISGHTALYWYRQSLGQGLEFLIYFQGNSAPDKSGLPSDRFSAERTGGSVSTLTIQRTQQEDSAVYLCASTSGLISTDTQYFGPGTRLTVL.

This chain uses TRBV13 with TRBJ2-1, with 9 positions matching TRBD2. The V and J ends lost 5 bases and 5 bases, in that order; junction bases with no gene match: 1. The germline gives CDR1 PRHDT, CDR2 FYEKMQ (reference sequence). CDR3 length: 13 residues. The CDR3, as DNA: TGTGCCAGCAGCAGGACTAGCGACAATGAGCAGTTCTTC. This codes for CASSRTSDNEQFF.

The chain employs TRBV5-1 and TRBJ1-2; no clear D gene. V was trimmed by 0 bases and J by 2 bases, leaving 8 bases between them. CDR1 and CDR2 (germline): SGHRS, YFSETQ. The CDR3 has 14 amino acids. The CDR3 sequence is CASSLVQTNYGYTF. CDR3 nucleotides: TGCGCCAGCAGCTTGGTACAGACCAACTATGGCTACACCTTC.

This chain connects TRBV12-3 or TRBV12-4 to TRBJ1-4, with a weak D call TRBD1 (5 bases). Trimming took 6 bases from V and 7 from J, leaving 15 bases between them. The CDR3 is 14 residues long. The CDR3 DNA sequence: TGTGCCAGCAGCACCGGGGCCGCGAGTGAAAAACTGTTTTTT. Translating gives CASSTGAASEKLFF.

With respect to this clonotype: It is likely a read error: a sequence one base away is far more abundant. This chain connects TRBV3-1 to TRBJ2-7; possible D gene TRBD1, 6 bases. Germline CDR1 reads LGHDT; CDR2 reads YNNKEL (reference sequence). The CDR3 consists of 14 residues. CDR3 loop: CASSSGPRGYEQYF. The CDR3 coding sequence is TGCGCCAGCAGTTCAGGACCGAGGGGGTACGAGCAGTACTTC.